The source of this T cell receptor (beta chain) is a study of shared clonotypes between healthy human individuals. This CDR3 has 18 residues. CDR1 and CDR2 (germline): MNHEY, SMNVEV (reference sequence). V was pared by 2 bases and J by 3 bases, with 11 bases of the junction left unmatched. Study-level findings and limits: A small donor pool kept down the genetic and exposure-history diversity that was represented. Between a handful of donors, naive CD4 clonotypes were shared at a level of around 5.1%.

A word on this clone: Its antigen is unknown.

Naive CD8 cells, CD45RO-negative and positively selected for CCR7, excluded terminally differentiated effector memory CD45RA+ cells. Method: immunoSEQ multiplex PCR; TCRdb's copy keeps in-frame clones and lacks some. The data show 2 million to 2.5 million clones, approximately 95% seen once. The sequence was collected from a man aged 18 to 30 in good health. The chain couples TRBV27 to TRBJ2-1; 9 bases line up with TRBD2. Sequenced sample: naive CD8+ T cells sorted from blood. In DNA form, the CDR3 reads TGTGCCAGCAGTTTAAAGGGGCTAGCGGGGCACCACTACAATGAGCAGTTCTTC. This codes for CASSLKGLAGHHYNEQFF.